This T cell receptor (beta chain) was recorded in a study of T cells in Graves' hyperthyroidism and ophthalmopathy. This clonotype has a handful of counts. A single base separates this from a much larger clone, so it may be a read error. There are 15 residues in the CDR3. Germline V CDR1 and CDR2: GTSNPN, SVGIG (reference sequence). TCR beta CDR3 regions were amplified from RNA. First-round RT-PCR targeting the TCR CDR3 was performed with the HTBI primer set. A single record per CDR3 protein comes from TCRdb applying MiXCR to the multiplex PCR reads. The table shows 530,000 or so distinct CDR3 sequences, with roughly 18% occurring only once. Extraction of PBMCs used 8.5 to 10 ml of fresh peripheral blood.

Sequenced sample: blood. The clonotype originates from a woman aged 18 to 35 with Graves' ophthalmopathy. The chain combines TRBV30 with TRBJ2-1; 9 nucleotides align to TRBD2. The CDR3 coding sequence is TGTGCCTGGGGTGTAGGGCTAGCGGGGCTTAATGAGCAGTTCTTC. It is translated as CAWGVGLAGLNEQFF.